Listed below are T cell receptor beta chains from one sample, sequenced in a study of T cells in Graves' hyperthyroidism and ophthalmopathy. TCRdb processed the multiplex PCR reads anew with MiXCR; each CDR3 protein has one entry. The table shows roughly 550,000 distinct CDR3 sequences, with 15% to 20% occurring only once. The sequenced sample consisted of blood. Receptors were obtained from a woman in her twenties or thirties with Graves' ophthalmopathy. CDR3s include the opening cysteine and the closing phenylalanine or tryptophan. The order of the fields is CDR3 length, J gene, clone size, V gene, CDR3 protein. Part of the rows lack a size; the others show once, few, many or a class for expanded clones.

>14|TRBJ1-3|NA|TRBV7-9
CASSRFDREDTIYF
>18|TRBJ1-5|NA|TRBV19
CASSILPPWAGGNQPQHF
>15|TRBJ2-1|many|TRBV6-2/TRBV6-3
CASSHFGTRSDEQFF
>13|TRBJ1-5|many|TRBV30
CASSRDSNQPQHF
>13|TRBJ1-5|many|TRBV11-2
CASSFDRAQPQHF
>14|TRBJ2-2|many|TRBV7-2
CASSRAGNTGELFF
>13|TRBJ2-4|NA|TRBV20-1
CSASTSSKNIQYF
>13|TRBJ1-5|many|TRBV18
CASSPFDNQPQHF
>18|TRBJ2-1|few|TRBV28
CASSEGLAGGLPPNEQFF
>11|TRBJ2-3|few|TRBV3-1
CASSRDYTQYF
>15|TRBJ2-7|NA|TRBV2
CASSRGLAAAYEQYF
>14|TRBJ1-1|many|TRBV29-1
CSVDRGLVKTEAFF
>15|TRBJ1-1|many|TRBV12-3/TRBV12-4
CASSFRQSISNEAFF
>15|TRBJ2-2|many|TRBV6-6
CASSYGTVKSGELFF
>13|TRBJ2-3|few|TRBV6-2/TRBV6-3
CASSYGFTDTQYF
>15|TRBJ2-7|many|TRBV7-3
CASSPLAGPMDEQYF
>15|TRBJ2-3|few|TRBV6-1
CASTGLAGVTDTQYF
>16|TRBJ2-7|few|TRBV7-9
CASSSDSPNVGFGQYF
>16|TRBJ2-7|many|TRBV28
CASSAAFLAGVDEQYF
>15|TRBJ1-1|NA|TRBV5-1
CASSLAVGGLPEAFF
>11|TRBJ2-1|NA|TRBV6-2/TRBV6-3
CASSYPDEQFF
>13|TRBJ2-7|NA|TRBV4-1
CASSPQTRYEQYF
>13|TRBJ2-7|many|TRBV20-1
CSARGGRGYEQYF
>14|TRBJ2-7|many|TRBV12-3/TRBV12-4
CASSTGGSSYEQYF
>13|TRBJ1-6|few|TRBV7-9
CASSLGSGSPLHF
>16|TRBJ1-5|many|TRBV18
CASSPGGPLGNQPQHF